A single sample gave rise to the 12 T cell receptor beta chains below, sequenced in a study of OX40 agonist ivuxolimab in advanced cancers. Measured with immunoSEQ multiplex PCR; TCRdb has only the in-frame clones, and not every one. Of fewer than 100,000 clones listed, 65% to 85% are singletons. The starting material was CD4+ or CD8+ T cells sorted from blood, obtained in a trial of the OX40 agonist ivuxolimab. These receptors originate from an adult with an advanced solid tumor such as melanoma, head and neck, liver or kidney cancer.

The chain combines TRBV5-5 with TRBJ2-3, with D possibly called TRBD1 or TRBD2 (5 bases each). Trimming removed 6 bases at V and 6 bases at J, with 14 bases between. The CDR3 is made up of 13 amino acids. Looked up from germline, CDR1 is SGHKS and CDR2 is YYEKEE (reference sequence). The CDR3 coding sequence is TGTGCCAGCAAGTTTGTGGGGGTGGATACGCAGTATTTT. It is translated as CASKFVGVDTQYF.

V usage is TRBV28 and J usage is TRBJ1-2, with a possible D match to TRBD1 (6 bases). V dropped 4 bases and J dropped 2 bases, with 11 bases sitting between them. The CDR3 covers 14 residues. The germline V gene has CDR1 MDHEN and CDR2 SYDVKM. The DNA of the CDR3 is TGTGCCAGCAGTTCACCCACAGGGAACTATGGCTACACCTTC. This gives the protein CASSSPTGNYGYTF.

The J gene is TRBJ1-1, the V gene TRBV5-1; no clear D gene. Deletions cut 6 bases from V and 5 bases from J, with 17 bases between. Germline values: CDR1 SGHRS, CDR2 YFSETQ. The CDR3 has 14 amino acids. In DNA form, the CDR3 reads TGCGCCAGCAACGTCGCAGAGTTGGGTACTGAAGCTTTCTTT. This codes for CASNVAELGTEAFF.

This chain uses TRBV18 with TRBJ2-7; D perhaps matches TRBD1 (6 bases). This CDR3 is 15 amino acids long. V dropped 5 bases and J dropped 7 bases, with 21 bases sitting between them. CDR1 and CDR2 (germline): KGHSH, LQKENI. CDR3 region: CASSTADRSQREQYF. CDR3 bases: TGTGCCAGCTCAACAGCCGACAGGTCGCAGAGGGAGCAGTACTTC.

In its sample, this clone was seen many times. The J gene is TRBJ1-1, the V gene TRBV29-1; D perhaps matches TRBD1 (6 bases). The V end was cut by 3 bases, the J end by 4 bases, with 9 bases between. Germline V gene data show CDR1 as SQVTM and CDR2 as ANQGSEA. The CDR3 runs 12 residues. The CDR3 bases are TGCAGCGTTGATAGAGGGGGCACTGAAGCTTTCTTT. Translating gives CSVDRGGTEAFF. Full variable domain (outside the CDR3, taken from reference TRBV29-1 and TRBJ1-1): SAVISQKPSRDICQRGTSLTIQCQVDSQVTMMFWYRQQPGQSLTLIATANQGSEATYESGFVIDKFPISRPNLTFSTLTVSNMSPEDSSIYLCSVDRGGTEAFFGQGTRLTVV.

The chain recombines TRBV7-2 with TRBJ1-2; weak D call: TRBD1 (6 bases). The germline V gene encodes CDR1 SGHTA and CDR2 FQGNSA. V dropped 5 bases and J dropped 6 bases, with 16 bases sitting between them. This CDR3 region has 14 residues. In DNA form, the CDR3 reads TGTGCCAGCAGCAACAGGGATACCAGCCATGGCTACACCTTC. Translated, it gives CASSNRDTSHGYTF.

This clone has just one count. The chain recombines TRBV7-9 with TRBJ1-4, with TRBD1 matching over 9 bases. The CDR3 spans 15 residues. Germline CDR1 and CDR2: SEHNR and FQNEAQ (reference sequence). Trimming took 2 bases from V and 7 from J; bases not matched to a gene: 5. CDR3 coding DNA: TGTGCCAGCAGCTTACAACAGGGGGCGAGTGAAAAACTGTTTTTT. This sequence encodes CASSLQQGASEKLFF. Variable domain in full (rest from reference TRBV7-9 and TRBJ1-4): DTGVSQNPRHKITKRGQNVTFRCDPISEHNRLYWYRQTLGQGPEFLTYFQNEAQLEKSRLLSDRFSAERPKGSFSTLEIQRTEQGDSAMYLCASSLQQGASEKLFFGSGTQLSVL.

V is TRBV2 and J is TRBJ1-1; D not resolved. The CDR3 has 14 amino acids. V gave up 4 bases and J gave up 4 bases, with 13 bases separating them. The V gene's germline CDR1 is SNHLY and CDR2 FYNNEI. Here the CDR3 DNA reads TGTGCCAGCAGTGCGGACCCAAGAAGCACTGAAGCTTTCTTT. Its protein product is CASSADPRSTEAFF.

The chain is built from TRBV5-1 and TRBJ1-1; D is uncertain. Trimming cost V 3 bases and J 1 base, with 7 bases left between them. The CDR3 has 13 amino acids. Germline-derived CDR1 and CDR2 are SGHRS and YFSETQ. CDR3 coding DNA: TGCGCCAGCAGCTCCGACTCGAACACTGAAGCTTTCTTT. This codes for CASSSDSNTEAFF.

The chain carries TRBV5-6 and TRBJ1-3; maybe TRBD1 (6 bases). This CDR3 has 16 amino acids. The V end was cut by 1 base, the J end by 1 base, with 12 bases between. Germline CDR1 is SGHDT and CDR2 is YYEEEE. The CDR3 is CASSLLGTTSGNTIYF. In DNA, the CDR3 is TGTGCCAGCAGCTTGTTGGGGACAACGTCTGGAAACACCATATATTTT.

This chain connects TRBV6-6 to TRBJ1-2; the match to TRBD1 covers 8 bases. In germline, CDR1 is MNHNY, CDR2 SVGAGI (reference sequence). The ends lost 5 bases at V and 11 bases at J; junction bases unmatched: 13. The length of the CDR3 is 14 residues. The CDR3 region is CASSHYGTGQGYTF. In DNA, the CDR3 is TGTGCCAGCAGTCACTACGGGACAGGCCAGGGGTACACCTTC.

This chain connects TRBV5-4 to TRBJ2-3; TRBD2 aligns across 8 bases. This CDR3 is built from 16 residues. V lost 4 bases, J lost 1 base, and 8 bases stayed unmatched. Germline values: CDR1 SGHNT, CDR2 YYREEE (reference sequence). The CDR3 sequence: CASSPPGAGGTDTQYF. For the CDR3, the DNA is TGTGCCAGCAGCCCCCCGGGAGCGGGGGGCACAGATACGCAGTATTTT.